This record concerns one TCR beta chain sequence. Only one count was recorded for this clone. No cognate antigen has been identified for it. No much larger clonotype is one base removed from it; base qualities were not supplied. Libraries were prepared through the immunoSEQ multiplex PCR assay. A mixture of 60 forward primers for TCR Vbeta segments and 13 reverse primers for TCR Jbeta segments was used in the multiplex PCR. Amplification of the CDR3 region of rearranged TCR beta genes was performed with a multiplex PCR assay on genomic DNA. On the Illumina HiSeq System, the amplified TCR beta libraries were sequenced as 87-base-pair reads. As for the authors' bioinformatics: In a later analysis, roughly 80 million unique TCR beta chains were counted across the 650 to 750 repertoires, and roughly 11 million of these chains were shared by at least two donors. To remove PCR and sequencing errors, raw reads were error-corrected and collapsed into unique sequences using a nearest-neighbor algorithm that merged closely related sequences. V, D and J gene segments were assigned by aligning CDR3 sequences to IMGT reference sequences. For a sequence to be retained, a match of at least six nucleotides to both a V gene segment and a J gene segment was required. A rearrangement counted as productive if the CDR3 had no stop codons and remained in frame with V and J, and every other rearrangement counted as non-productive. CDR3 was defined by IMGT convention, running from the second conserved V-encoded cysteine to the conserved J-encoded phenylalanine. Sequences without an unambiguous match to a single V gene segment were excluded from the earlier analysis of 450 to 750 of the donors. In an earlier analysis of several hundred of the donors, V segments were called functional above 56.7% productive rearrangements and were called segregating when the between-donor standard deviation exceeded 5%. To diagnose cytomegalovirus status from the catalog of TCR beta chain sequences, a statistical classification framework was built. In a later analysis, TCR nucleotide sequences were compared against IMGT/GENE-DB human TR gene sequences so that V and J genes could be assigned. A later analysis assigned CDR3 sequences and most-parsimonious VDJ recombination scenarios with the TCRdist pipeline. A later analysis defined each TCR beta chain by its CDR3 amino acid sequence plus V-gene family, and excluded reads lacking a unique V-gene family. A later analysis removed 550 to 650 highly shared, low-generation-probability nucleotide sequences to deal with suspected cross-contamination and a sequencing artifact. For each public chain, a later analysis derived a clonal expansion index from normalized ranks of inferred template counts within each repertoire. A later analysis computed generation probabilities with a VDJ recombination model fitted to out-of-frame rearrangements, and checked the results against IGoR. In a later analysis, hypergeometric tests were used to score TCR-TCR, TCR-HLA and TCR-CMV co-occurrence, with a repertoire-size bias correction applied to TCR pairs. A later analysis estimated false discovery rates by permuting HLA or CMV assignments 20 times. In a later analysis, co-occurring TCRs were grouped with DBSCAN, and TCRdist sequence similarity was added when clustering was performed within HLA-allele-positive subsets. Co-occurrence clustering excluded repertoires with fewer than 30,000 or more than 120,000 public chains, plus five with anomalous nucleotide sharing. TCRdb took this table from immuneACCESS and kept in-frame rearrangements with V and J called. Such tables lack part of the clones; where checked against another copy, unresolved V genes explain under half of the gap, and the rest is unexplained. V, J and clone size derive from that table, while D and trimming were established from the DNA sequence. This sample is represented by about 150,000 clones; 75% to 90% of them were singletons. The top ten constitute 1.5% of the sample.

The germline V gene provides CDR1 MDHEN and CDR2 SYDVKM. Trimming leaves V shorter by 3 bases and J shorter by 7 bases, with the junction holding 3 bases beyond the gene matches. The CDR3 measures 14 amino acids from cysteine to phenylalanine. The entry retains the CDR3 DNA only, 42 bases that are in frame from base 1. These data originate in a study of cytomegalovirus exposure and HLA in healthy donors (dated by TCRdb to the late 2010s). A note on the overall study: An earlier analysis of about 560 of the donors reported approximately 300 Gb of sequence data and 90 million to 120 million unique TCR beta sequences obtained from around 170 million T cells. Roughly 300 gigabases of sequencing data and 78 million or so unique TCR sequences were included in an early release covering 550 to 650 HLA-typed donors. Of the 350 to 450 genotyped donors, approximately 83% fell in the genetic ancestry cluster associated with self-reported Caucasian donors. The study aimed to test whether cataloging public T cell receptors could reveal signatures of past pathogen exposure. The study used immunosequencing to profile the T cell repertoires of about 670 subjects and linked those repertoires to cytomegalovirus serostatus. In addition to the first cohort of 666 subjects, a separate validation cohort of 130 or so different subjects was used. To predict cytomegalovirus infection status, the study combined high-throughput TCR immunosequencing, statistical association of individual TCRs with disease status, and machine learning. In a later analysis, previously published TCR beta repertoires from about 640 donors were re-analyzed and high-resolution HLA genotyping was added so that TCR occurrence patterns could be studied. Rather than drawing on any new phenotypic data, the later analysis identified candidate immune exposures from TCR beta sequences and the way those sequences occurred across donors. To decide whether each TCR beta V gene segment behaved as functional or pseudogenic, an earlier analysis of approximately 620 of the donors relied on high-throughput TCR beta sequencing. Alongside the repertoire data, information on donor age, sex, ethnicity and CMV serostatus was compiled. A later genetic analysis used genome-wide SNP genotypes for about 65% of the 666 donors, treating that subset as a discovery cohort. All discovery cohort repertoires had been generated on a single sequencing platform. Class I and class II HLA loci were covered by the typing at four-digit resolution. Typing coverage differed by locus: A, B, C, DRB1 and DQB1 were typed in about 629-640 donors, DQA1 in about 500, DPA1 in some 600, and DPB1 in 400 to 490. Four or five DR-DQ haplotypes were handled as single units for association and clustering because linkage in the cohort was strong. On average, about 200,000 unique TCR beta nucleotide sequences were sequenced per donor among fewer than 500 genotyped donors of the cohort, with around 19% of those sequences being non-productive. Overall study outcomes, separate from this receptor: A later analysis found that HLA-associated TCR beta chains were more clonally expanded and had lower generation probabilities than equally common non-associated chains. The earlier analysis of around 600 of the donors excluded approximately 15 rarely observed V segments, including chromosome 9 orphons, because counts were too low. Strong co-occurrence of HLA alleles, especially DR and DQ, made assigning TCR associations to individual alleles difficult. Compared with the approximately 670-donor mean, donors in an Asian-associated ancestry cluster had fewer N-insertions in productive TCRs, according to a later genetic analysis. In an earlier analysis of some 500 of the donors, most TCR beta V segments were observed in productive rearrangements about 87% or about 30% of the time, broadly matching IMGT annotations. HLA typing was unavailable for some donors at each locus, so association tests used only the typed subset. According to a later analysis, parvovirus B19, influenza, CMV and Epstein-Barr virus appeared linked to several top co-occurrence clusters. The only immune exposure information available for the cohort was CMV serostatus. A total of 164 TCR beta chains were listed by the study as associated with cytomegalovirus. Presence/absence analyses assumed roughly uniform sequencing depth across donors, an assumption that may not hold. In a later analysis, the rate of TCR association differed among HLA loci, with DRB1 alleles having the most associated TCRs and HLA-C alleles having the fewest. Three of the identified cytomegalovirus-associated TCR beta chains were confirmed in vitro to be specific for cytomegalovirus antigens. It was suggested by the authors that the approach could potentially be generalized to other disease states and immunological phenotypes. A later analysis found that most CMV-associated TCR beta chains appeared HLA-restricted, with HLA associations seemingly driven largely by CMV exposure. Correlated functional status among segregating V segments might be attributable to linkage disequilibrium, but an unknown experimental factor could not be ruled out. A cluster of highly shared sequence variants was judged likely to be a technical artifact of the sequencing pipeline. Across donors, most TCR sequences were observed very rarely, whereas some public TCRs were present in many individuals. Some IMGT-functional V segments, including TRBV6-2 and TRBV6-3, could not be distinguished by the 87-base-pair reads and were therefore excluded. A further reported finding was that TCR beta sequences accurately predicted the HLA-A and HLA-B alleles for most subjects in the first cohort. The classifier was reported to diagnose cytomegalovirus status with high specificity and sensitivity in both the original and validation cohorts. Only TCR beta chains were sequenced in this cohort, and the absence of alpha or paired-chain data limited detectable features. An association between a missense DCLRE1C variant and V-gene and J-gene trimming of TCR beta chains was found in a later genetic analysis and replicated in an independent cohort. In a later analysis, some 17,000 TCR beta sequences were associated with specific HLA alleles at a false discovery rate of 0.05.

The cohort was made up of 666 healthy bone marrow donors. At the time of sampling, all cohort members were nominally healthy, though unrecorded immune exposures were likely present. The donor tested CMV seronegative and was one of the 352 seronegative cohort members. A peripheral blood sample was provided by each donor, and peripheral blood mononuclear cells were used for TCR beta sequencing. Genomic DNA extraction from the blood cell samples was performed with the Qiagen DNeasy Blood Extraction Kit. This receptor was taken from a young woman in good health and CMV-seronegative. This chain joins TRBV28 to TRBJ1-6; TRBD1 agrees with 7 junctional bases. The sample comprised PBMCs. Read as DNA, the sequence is TGTGCCAGCAGTTTGACAGGGCCGAATTCACCCCTCCACTTT. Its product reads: CASSLTGPNSPLHF.